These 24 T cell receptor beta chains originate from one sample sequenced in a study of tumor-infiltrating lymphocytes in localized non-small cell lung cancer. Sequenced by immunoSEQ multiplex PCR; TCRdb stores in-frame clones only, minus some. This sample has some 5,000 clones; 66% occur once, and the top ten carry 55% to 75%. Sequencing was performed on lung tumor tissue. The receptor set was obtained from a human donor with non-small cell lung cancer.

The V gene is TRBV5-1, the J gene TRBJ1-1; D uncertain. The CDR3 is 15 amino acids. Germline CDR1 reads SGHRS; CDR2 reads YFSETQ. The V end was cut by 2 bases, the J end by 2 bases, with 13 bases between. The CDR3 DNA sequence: TGCGCCAGCAGCTTAGTGCAGACATCTAACACTGAAGCTTTCTTT. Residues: CASSLVQTSNTEAFF.

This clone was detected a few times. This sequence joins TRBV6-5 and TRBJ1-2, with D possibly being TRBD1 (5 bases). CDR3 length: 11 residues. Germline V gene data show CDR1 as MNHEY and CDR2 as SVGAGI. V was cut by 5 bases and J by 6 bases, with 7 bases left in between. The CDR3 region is CASSRGDGYTF. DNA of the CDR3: TGTGCCAGCAGTCGGGGGGATGGCTACACCTTC.

The CDR3 sequence: CAWKASGTGTDTQYF. The CDR3 DNA reads TGTGCCTGGAAAGCTTCCGGGACCGGCACAGATACGCAGTATTTT. This sequence joins TRBV30 and TRBJ2-3; D tentatively reads TRBD1 or TRBD2 (5 bases each). This CDR3 is built from 15 residues. The germline V gene has CDR1 GTSNPN and CDR2 SVGIG (reference sequence). The ends were cut back, 4 bases at V and 1 base at J, with 15 bases in the middle.

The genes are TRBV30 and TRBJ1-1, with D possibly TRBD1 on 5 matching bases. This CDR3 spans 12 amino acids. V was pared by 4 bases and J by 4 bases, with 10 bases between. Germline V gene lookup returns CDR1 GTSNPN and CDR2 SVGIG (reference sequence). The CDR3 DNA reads TGTGCCTGGAAATTCGGGGGCACTGAAGCTTTCTTT. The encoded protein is CAWKFGGTEAFF. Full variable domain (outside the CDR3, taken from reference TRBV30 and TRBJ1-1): SQTIHQWPATLVQPVGSPLSLECTVEGTSNPNLYWYRQAAGRGLQLLFYSVGIGQISSEVPQNLSASRPQDRQFILSSKKLLLSDSGFYLCAWKFGGTEAFFGQGTRLTVV.

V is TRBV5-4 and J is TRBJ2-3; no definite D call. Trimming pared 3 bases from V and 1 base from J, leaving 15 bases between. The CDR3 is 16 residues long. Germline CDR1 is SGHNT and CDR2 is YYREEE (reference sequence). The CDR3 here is CASSSLRGSGTDTQYF. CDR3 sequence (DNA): TGTGCCAGCAGCTCCCTCCGAGGATCCGGCACAGATACGCAGTATTTT.

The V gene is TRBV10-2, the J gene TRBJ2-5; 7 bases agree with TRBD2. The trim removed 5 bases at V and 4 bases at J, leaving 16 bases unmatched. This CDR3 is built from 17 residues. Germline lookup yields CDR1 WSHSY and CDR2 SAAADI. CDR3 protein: CASSSLPMSSGLETQYF. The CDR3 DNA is TGCGCCAGCAGTTCCCTCCCGATGTCTAGCGGATTAGAGACCCAGTACTTC.

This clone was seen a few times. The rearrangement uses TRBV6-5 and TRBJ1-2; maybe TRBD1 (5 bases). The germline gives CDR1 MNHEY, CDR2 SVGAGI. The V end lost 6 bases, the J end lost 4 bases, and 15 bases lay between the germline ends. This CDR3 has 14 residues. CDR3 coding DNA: TGTGCCAGCAGAATACAGGCACAGAGCTATGGCTACACCTTC. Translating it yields CASRIQAQSYGYTF.

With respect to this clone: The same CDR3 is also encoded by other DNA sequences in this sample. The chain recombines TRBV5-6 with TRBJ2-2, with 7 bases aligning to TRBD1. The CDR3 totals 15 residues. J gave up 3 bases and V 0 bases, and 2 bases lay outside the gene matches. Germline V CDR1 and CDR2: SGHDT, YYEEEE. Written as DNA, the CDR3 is TGTGCCAGCAGCTTGGTCCAGGGGGACACCGGGGAGCTGTTTTTT. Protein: CASSLVQGDTGELFF.

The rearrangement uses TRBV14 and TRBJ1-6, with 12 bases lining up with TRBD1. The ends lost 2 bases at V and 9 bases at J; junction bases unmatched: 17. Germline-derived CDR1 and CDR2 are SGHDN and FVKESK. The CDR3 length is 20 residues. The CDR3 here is CASSQRPFGTGGVWSSPLHF. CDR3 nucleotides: TGTGCCAGCAGCCAAAGGCCCTTCGGGACAGGGGGCGTCTGGAGTTCACCCCTCCACTTT.

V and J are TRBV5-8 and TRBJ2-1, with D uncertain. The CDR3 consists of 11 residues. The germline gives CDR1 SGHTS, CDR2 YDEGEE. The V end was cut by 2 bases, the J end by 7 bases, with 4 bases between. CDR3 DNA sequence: TGTGCCAGCAGCTTAATTAATGAGCAGTTCTTC. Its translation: CASSLINEQFF.

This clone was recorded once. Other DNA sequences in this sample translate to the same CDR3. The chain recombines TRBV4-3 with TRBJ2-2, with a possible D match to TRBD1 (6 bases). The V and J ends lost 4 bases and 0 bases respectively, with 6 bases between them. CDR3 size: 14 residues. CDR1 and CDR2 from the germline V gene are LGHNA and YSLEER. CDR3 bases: TGCGCCAGCAGCCGGACAGCGAACACCGGGGAGCTGTTTTTT. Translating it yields CASSRTANTGELFF.

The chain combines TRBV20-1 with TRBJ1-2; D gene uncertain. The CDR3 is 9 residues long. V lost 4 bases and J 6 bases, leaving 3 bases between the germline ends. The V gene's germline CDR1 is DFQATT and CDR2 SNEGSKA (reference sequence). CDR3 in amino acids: CSAKDGYTF. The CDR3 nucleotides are TGCAGTGCTAAGGATGGCTACACCTTC.

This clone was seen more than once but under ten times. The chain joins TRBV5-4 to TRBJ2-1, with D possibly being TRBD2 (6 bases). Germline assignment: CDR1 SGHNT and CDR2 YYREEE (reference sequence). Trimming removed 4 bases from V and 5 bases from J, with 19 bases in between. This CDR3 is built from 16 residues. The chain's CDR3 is CASSPRTGVLDNEQFF. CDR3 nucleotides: TGTGCCAGCAGCCCAAGGACGGGAGTGTTGGACAATGAGCAGTTCTTC.

This CDR3 is CASSRTGANYGYTF. CDR3 DNA sequence: TGTGCCAGCAGCCGGACAGGAGCTAACTATGGCTACACCTTC. The V call is TRBV11-3, the J call TRBJ1-2; 7 positions match TRBD1. Germline trimming cut 5 bases from V and 0 bases from J; bases unmatched to any gene: 3. Looked up from germline, CDR1 is SGHNT and CDR2 is YENEEA. There are 14 residues in the CDR3.

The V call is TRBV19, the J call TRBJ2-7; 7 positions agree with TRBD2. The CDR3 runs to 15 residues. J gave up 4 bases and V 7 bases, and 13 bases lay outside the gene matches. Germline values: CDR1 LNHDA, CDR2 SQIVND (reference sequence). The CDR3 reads CASTPSGGGTYEQYF. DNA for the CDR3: TGTGCCAGTACTCCTTCGGGGGGAGGTACGTACGAGCAGTACTTC.

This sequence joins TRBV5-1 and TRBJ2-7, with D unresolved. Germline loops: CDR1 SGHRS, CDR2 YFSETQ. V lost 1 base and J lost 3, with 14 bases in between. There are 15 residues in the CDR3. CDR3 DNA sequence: TGCGCCAGCAGCTTGATCCATCAATGGGGCTACGAGCAGTACTTC. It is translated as CASSLIHQWGYEQYF.

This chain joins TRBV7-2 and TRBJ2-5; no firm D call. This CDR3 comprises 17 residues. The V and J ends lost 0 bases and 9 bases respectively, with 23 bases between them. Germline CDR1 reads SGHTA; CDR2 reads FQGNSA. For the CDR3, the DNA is TGTGCCAGCAGCTTAGCGCTCGGGCCCTTCCAAGAGACGGCCCAGTACTTC. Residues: CASSLALGPFQETAQYF. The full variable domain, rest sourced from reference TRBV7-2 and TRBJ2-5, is GAGVSQSPSNKVTEKGKDVELRCDPISGHTALYWYRQSLGQGLEFLIYFQGNSAPDKSGLPSDRFSAERTGGSVSTLTIQRTQQEDSAVYLCASSLALGPFQETAQYFGPGTRLLVL.

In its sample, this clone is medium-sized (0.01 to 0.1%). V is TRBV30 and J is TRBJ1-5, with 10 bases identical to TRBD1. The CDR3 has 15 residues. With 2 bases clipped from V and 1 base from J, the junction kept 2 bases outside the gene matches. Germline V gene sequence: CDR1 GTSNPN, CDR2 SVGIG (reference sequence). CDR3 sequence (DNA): TGTGCCTGGAGTAGGACAGGGGGAAGCAATCAGCCCCAGCATTTT. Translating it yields CAWSRTGGSNQPQHF.

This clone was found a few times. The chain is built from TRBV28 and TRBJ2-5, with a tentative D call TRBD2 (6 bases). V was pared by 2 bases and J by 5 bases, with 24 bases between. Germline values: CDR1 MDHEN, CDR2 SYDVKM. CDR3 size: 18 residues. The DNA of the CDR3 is TGTGCCAGCAGTTTAGAGGAGGCCAGCGGAGGGCCTGGGGAGACCCAGTACTTC. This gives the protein CASSLEEASGGPGETQYF.

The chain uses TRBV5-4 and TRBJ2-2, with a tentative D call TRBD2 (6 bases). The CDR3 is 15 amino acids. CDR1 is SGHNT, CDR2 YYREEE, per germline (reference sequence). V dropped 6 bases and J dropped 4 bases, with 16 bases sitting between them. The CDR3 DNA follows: TGTGCCAGCACCCTGATCGGGGGTACCACCGGGGAGCTGTTTTTT. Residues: CASTLIGGTTGELFF.

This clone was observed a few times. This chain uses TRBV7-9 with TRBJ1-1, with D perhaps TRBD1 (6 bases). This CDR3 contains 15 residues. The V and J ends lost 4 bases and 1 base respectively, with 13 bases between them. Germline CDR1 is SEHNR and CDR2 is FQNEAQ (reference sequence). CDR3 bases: TGTGCCAGCAGCTCCAGCTCGACAGGGAACACTGAAGCTTTCTTT. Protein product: CASSSSSTGNTEAFF. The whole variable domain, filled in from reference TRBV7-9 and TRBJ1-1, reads DTGVSQNPRHKITKRGQNVTFRCDPISEHNRLYWYRQTLGQGPEFLTYFQNEAQLEKSRLLSDRFSAERPKGSFSTLEIQRTEQGDSAMYLCASSSSSTGNTEAFFGQGTRLTVV.

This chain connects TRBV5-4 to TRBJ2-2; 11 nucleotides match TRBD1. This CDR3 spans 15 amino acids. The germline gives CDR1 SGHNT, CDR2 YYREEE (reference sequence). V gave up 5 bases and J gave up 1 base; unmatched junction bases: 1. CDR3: CASRGTGGNTGELFF. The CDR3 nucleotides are TGTGCCAGCAGGGGGACAGGGGGGAACACCGGGGAGCTGTTTTTT.

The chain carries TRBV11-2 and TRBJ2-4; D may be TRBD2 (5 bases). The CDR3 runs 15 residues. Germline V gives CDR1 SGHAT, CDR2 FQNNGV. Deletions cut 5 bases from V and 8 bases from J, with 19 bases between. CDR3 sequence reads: CASSPAGILRYIQYF. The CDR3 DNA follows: TGTGCCAGCAGCCCAGCCGGGATTTTGAGATACATTCAGTACTTC. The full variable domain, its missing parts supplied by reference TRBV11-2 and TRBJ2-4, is EAGVAQSPRYKIIEKRQSVAFWCNPISGHATLYWYQQILGQGPKLLIQFQNNGVVDDSQLPKDRFSAERLKGVDSTLKIQPAKLEDSAVYLCASSPAGILRYIQYFGAGTRLSVL.

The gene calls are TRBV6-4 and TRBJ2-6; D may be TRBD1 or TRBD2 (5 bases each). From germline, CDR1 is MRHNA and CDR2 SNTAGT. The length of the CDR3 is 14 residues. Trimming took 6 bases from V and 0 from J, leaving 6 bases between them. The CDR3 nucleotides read TGTGCCAGCAGCGGGACCTCTGGGGCCAACGTCCTGACTTTC. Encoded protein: CASSGTSGANVLTF.